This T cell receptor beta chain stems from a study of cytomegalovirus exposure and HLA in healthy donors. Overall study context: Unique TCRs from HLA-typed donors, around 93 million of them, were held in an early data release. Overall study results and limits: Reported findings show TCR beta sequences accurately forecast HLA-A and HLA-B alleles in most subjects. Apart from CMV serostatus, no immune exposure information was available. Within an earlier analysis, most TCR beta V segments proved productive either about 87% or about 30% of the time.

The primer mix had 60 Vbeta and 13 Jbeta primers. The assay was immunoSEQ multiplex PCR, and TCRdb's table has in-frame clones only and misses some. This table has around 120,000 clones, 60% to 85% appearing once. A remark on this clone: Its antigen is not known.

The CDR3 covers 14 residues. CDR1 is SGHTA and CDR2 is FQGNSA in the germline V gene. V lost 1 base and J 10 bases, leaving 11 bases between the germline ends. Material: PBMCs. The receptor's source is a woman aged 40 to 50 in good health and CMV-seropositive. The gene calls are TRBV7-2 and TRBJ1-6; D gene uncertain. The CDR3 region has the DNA TGTGCCAGCAGCTTAGGAGGGCTTCAATCACCCCTCCACTTT. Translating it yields CASSLGGLQSPLHF. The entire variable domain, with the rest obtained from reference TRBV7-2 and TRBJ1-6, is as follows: GAGVSQSPSNKVTEKGKDVELRCDPISGHTALYWYRQSLGQGLEFLIYFQGNSAPDKSGLPSDRFSAERTGGSVSTLTIQRTQQEDSAVYLCASSLGGLQSPLHFGNGTRLTVT.